The clone carrying this TCR beta chain came up once. Its target is not known. Healthy bone marrow donors supplied every sample. The PCR used 60 Vbeta and 13 Jbeta primers. Method: immunoSEQ multiplex PCR; TCRdb's copy keeps in-frame clones and lacks some. The sample lists about 200,000 clones; approximately 80% were seen once. The V gene's germline CDR1 is SGHKS and CDR2 YYEKEE (reference sequence). The CDR3 has 14 amino acids. V shed 1 base and J shed 8 bases, with 10 bases lying between them. This sample is part of a study of cytomegalovirus exposure and HLA in healthy donors. Study results and limitations: Relative to the roughly 640-donor mean, N-insertions were reportedly fewer in an Asian-associated ancestry cluster in a later analysis. Based on reports, TCR beta sequences accurately predicted HLA-A and HLA-B alleles for most subjects.

The chain carries TRBV5-5 and TRBJ1-6; D is uncertain. The sequence was obtained from a boy under 10 years old in good health and CMV-seronegative. Sequencing was done on a sample of PBMCs. CDR3 in amino acids: CASSLTGLDSPLHF. In DNA form, the CDR3 reads TGTGCCAGCAGCTTGACCGGTTTAGATTCACCCCTCCACTTT.